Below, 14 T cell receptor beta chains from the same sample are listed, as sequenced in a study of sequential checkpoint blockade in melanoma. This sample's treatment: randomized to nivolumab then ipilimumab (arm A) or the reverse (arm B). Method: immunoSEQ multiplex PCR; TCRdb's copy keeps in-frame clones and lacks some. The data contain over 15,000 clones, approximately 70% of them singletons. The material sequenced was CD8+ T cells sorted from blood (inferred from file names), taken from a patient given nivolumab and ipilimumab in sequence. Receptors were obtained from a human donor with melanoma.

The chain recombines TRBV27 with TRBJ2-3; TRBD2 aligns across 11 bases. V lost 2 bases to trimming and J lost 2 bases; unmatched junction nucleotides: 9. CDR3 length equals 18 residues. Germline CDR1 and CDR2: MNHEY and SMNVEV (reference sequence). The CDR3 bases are TGTGCCAGCAGTTTACTAACTAGCGGGAGTGGGGCCACAGATACGCAGTATTTT. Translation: CASSLLTSGSGATDTQYF.

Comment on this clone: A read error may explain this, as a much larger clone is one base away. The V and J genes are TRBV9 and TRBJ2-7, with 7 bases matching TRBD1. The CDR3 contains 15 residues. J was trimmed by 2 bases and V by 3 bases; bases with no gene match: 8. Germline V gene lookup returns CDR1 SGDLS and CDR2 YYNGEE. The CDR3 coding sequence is TGTGCCAGCAGCGCTGAGACAGGGCGTGCCTACGAGCAGTACTTC. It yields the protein CASSAETGRAYEQYF.

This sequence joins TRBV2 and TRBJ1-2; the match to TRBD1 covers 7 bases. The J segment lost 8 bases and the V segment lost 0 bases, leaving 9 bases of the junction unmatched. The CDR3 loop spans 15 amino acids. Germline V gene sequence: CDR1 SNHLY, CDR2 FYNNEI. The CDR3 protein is CASSEADGGQKGYTF. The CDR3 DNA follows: TGTGCCAGCAGTGAAGCAGATGGGGGACAGAAGGGCTACACCTTC.

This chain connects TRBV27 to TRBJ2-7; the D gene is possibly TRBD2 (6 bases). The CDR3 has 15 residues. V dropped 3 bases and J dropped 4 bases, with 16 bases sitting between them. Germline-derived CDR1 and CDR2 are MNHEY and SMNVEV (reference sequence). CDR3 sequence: CASSLQGYGGYEQYF. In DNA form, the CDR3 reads TGTGCCAGCAGTTTGCAGGGTTATGGGGGGTACGAGCAGTACTTC.

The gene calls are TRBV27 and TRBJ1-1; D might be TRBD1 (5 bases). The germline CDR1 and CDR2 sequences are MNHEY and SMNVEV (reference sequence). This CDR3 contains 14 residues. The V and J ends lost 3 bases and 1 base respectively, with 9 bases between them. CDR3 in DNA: TGTGCCAGCAGTTTTACAGGATCGAACACTGAAGCTTTCTTT. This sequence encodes CASSFTGSNTEAFF.

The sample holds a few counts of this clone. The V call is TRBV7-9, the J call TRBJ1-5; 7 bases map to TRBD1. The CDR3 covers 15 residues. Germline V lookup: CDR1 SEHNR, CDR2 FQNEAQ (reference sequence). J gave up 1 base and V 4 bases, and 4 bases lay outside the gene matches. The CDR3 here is CASSSGTASNQPQHF. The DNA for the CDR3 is TGTGCCAGCAGCTCTGGGACAGCAAGCAATCAGCCCCAGCATTTT.

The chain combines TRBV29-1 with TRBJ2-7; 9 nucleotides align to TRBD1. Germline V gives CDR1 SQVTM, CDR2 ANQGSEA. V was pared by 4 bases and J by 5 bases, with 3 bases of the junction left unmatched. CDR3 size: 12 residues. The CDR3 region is CSVARTGDEQYF. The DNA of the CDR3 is TGCAGCGTTGCCCGGACAGGGGACGAGCAGTACTTC.

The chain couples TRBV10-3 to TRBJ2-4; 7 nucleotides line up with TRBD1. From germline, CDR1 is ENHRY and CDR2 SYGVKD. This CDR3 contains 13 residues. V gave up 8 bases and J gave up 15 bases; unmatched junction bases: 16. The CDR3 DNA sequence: TGTGCCATCTACCGGGACAGCCTTAGAGTGCGGTACTTC. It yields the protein CAIYRDSLRVRYF.

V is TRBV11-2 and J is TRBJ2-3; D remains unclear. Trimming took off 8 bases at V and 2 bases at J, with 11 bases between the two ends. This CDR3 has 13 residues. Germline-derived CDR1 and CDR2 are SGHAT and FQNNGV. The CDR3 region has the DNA TGTGCCAGCCTTGGCACGAACACAGATACGCAGTATTTT. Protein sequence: CASLGTNTDTQYF.

CDR3 bases: TGTGCCAGCAGCCCCGAATGGAGGGACGGGATCACCGGGGAGCTGTTTTTT. Translation gives CASSPEWRDGITGELFF. This chain links TRBV7-2 with TRBJ2-2; a possible D gene is TRBD2 (6 bases). CDR3 size: 17 residues. The V end lost 5 bases, the J end lost 4 bases, and 20 bases lay between the germline ends. Germline V lookup: CDR1 SGHTA, CDR2 FQGNSA.

CDR3: CASSYIQGAAKNIQYF. DNA for the CDR3: TGTGCCAGCAGTTACATACAGGGTGCAGCCAAAAACATTCAGTACTTC. The chain recombines TRBV6-6 with TRBJ2-4; perhaps TRBD1 as D (6 bases). Germline V lookup: CDR1 MNHNY, CDR2 SVGAGI (reference sequence). The CDR3 covers 16 residues. V dropped 2 bases and J dropped 0 bases, with 11 bases sitting between them.

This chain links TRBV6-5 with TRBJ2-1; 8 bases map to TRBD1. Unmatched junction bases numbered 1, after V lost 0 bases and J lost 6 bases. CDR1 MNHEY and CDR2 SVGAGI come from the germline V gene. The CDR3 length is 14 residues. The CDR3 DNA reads TGTGCCAGCAGTTACTCCCAGGGGGCCAATGAGCAGTTCTTC. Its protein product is CASSYSQGANEQFF.

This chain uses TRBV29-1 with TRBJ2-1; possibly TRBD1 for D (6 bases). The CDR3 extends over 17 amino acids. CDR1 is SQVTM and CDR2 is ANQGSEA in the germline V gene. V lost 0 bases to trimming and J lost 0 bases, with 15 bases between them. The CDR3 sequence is CSVEDSPGVSSYNEQFF. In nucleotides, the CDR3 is TGCAGCGTTGAAGATAGCCCAGGGGTGAGCTCCTACAATGAGCAGTTCTTC.

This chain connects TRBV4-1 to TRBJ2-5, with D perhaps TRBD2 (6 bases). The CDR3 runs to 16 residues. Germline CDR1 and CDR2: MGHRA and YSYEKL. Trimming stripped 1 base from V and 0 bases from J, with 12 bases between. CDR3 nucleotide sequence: TGCGCCAGCAGCCAAGGGGCGGCGGGGAACCAAGAGACCCAGTACTTC. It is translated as CASSQGAAGNQETQYF.